Described below is a single TCR beta chain sequence and its context. As processed by the authors: Out-of-frame sequences were removed, leaving about 2,300,000 distinct TCRbeta sequences. Sequenced by immunoSEQ multiplex PCR; TCRdb stores in-frame clones only, minus some. V, J and clone size derive from that table, while D and trimming were established from the DNA sequence. This table holds 45,000 to 70,000 clones, approximately 77% found once. Single viable CD3+CD4+CD8-CD45RO+ cells were sorted as the memory CD4+ T cells. Serostatus was set by detecting CMV pp150, pp28, p38, p52 IgG. The record originates from a study of memory CD4+ T cells and cytomegalovirus serostatus. In the study overall: Of the healthy Belgian adults, 9 were CMV seropositive and approximately 25 seronegative.

V shed 3 bases and J shed 5 bases, with 12 bases lying between them. The CDR3 runs 13 residues. Germline CDR1 is SQVTM and CDR2 is ANQGSEA. This TCR was sampled from an adult in good health and CMV-seronegative. Some clones in this sample may be carry-over from other donors' samples. Sequencing was performed on memory CD4+ T cells from blood. The chain uses TRBV29-1 and TRBJ2-3, with a weak D call TRBD2 (6 bases). The DNA of the CDR3 is TGCAGCGTTGACCGGGGGAGTGAAGATACGCAGTATTTT. Protein product: CSVDRGSEDTQYF.